The 23 T cell receptor beta chains given below trace back to one sample, sequenced in a study of blood T cells in healthy people across ages. Alongside a J-beta primer mix, a sample-barcoded 5' primer served in a second PCR lasting 7 to 11 cycles. TCRdb fed the 5' RACE reads into MiXCR, producing one record per CDR3 protein. The sample contains 600,000 to 800,000 distinct CDR3 sequences, around a fifth of which appear only once. Sequenced sample: blood. These receptors came from a man aged 70-80 years in good health.

This chain links TRBV29-1 with TRBJ1-2; the D gene is possibly TRBD1 (5 bases). The CDR3 has 14 amino acids. Looked up from germline, CDR1 is SQVTM and CDR2 is ANQGSEA. The ends were cut back, 5 bases at V and 5 bases at J, with 18 bases in the middle. The CDR3 sequence is CSVSTPGSGYGYTF. For the CDR3, the DNA is TGCAGCGTTTCCACCCCAGGGTCCGGGTATGGCTACACCTTC. The full variable domain, rest sourced from reference TRBV29-1 and TRBJ1-2, is SAVISQKPSRDICQRGTSLTIQCQVDSQVTMMFWYRQQPGQSLTLIATANQGSEATYESGFVIDKFPISRPNLTFSTLTVSNMSPEDSSIYLCSVSTPGSGYGYTFGSGTRLTVV.

The chain joins TRBV12-3 or TRBV12-4 to TRBJ2-5; D gene ambiguous. The last part of the DNA fits TRBJ2-7 better; the J call may be wrong. CDR3 length: 13 residues. The CDR3 region has the DNA TGTGCCAGCAGTGCCTCAGAGACCTACGAGCAGTACTTC. It specifies CASSASETYEQYF.

The chain employs TRBV5-1 and TRBJ2-2, with TRBD1 matching over 7 bases. V dropped 2 bases and J dropped 1; count of bases not matched to a gene: 2. The CDR3 runs to 15 residues. The germline V gene encodes CDR1 SGHRS and CDR2 YFSETQ. This chain's CDR3 is CASSLGQENTGELFF. The CDR3 nucleotides are TGCGCCAGCAGCTTAGGACAGGAGAACACCGGGGAGCTGTTTTTT. Complete variable domain (other parts from reference TRBV5-1 and TRBJ2-2): KAGVTQTPRYLIKTRGQQVTLSCSPISGHRSVSWYQQTPGQGLQFLFEYFSETQRNKGNFPGRFSGRQFSNSRSEMNVSTLELGDSALYLCASSLGQENTGELFFGEGSRLTVL.

CDR3: CASSFPASALYEQYF. CDR3 coding DNA: TGTGCCAGCAGTTTCCCCGCATCCGCCCTTTACGAGCAGTACTTC. This chain uses TRBV28 with TRBJ2-7; D remains ambiguous. There are 15 residues in the CDR3. Germline V gives CDR1 MDHEN, CDR2 SYDVKM. V was pared by 3 bases and J by 4 bases, with 16 bases between.

The chain combines TRBV4-1 with TRBJ1-2; D gene uncertain. CDR3 length: 14 amino acids. CDR1 is MGHRA, CDR2 YSYEKL, per germline. V shed 8 bases and J shed 5 bases, with 18 bases lying between them. The CDR3 DNA reads TGCGCCAGCGGCCCCCTGCAGGACCTTTATGGCTACACCTTC. As protein: CASGPLQDLYGYTF.

In this sample, this clonotype turned up once. This chain links TRBV24-1 with TRBJ2-5; TRBD1 agrees at 8 bases. The DNA end favors TRBJ2-1, so the J call may be wrong. Per the germline V gene, CDR1 is KGHDR and CDR2 is SFDVKD. This CDR3 region has 11 residues. In nucleotides, the CDR3 is TGTGCCACCTCAGGGGGCCTTGAGCAGTTCTTC. This translates into CATSGGLEQFF.

The chain uses TRBV13 and TRBJ1-6; tentative D call: TRBD1 (5 bases). The germline V gene encodes CDR1 PRHDT and CDR2 FYEKMQ (reference sequence). This CDR3 region has 16 residues. Trimming removed 3 bases from V and 0 bases from J, with 9 bases in between. The CDR3 DNA reads as TGTGCCAGCAGCTTCCGGGACGGCTCCTATAATTCACCCCTCCACTTT. It yields the protein CASSFRDGSYNSPLHF.

In this sample, this clonotype turned up many times. The chain joins TRBV5-1 to TRBJ2-3, with TRBD1 identical over 7 bases. The CDR3 loop spans 15 amino acids. Unmatched junction bases numbered 12, after V lost 5 bases and J lost 6 bases. The germline V gene has CDR1 SGHRS and CDR2 YFSETQ. The CDR3 protein is CASRTGTERFDTQYF. DNA of the CDR3: TGCGCCAGCAGAACCGGGACAGAGAGATTCGATACGCAGTATTTT.

This clonotype was observed a few times. CDR3: CATSDPSGTDSWNEQFF. The CDR3 nucleotides are TGTGCCACCAGTGACCCCTCCGGGACAGACAGCTGGAATGAGCAGTTCTTC. The chain joins TRBV24-1 to TRBJ2-5, with 7 bases matching TRBD1. The J call is doubtful: the DNA matches TRBJ2-1 better. The CDR3 runs to 17 residues. Germline-derived CDR1 and CDR2 are KGHDR and SFDVKD.

The table lists this clonotype with many counts. This rearrangement joins TRBV20-1 to TRBJ2-7; possible D gene TRBD2, 6 bases. Germline lookup yields CDR1 DFQATT and CDR2 SNEGSKA (reference sequence). The CDR3 has 15 amino acids. The V and J ends lost 0 bases and 1 base respectively, with 13 bases between them. The CDR3 DNA follows: TGCAGTGCTAGAGATCTGGGGGGATTATCCTACGAGCAGTACTTC. Its translation: CSARDLGGLSYEQYF.

This clonotype has only a few counts. This rearrangement joins TRBV5-5 to TRBJ2-4; TRBD1 matches 7 bases. Trimming removed 0 bases from V and 9 bases from J; junction bases left unmatched: 12. This CDR3 spans 16 amino acids. Germline CDR1 reads SGHKS; CDR2 reads YYEKEE (reference sequence). CDR3 amino acids: CASSLAITGEWSIQYF. The CDR3 bases are TGTGCCAGCAGCTTGGCGATAACAGGGGAATGGAGCATTCAGTACTTC.

This clonotype turned up a few times. The chain employs TRBV2 and TRBJ2-1, with 9 bases identical to TRBD1. The J call could be wrong; TRBJ2-5 is a better fit for the DNA end. This CDR3 is 15 amino acids long. From germline, CDR1 is SNHLY and CDR2 FYNNEI. The CDR3 reads CASSRDRASQETQYF. The CDR3 nucleotides read TGTGCCAGCAGTCGGGACAGGGCTTCCCAAGAGACCCAGTACTTC.

This clonotype was observed a few times. The chain is built from TRBV5-1 and TRBJ1-4; 9 bases map to TRBD1. Germline lookup yields CDR1 SGHRS and CDR2 YFSETQ. Trimming cost V 0 bases and J 4 bases; bases outside gene matches: 7. CDR3 length: 17 amino acids. CDR3 sequence: CASSLDRTGDFNEKLFF. Written as DNA, the CDR3 is TGCGCCAGCAGCTTGGACAGGACAGGGGACTTTAATGAAAAACTGTTTTTT.

The chain uses TRBV2 and TRBJ2-7, with a weak D call TRBD1 (5 bases). V lost 4 bases, J lost 2 bases, and 12 bases lay in between. CDR3 length: 14 amino acids. Germline lookup yields CDR1 SNHLY and CDR2 FYNNEI. The CDR3 DNA is TGTGCCAGCAGTGGCTCAGGGTTGCCCTACGAGCAGTACTTC. It codes for CASSGSGLPYEQYF.

This clonotype was found a few times. The rearrangement uses TRBV10-3 and TRBJ1-1; the D is unclear. Germline loops: CDR1 ENHRY, CDR2 SYGVKD. The V end was cut by 4 bases, the J end by 3 bases, with 12 bases between. The CDR3 totals 14 residues. In nucleotides, the CDR3 is TGTGCCATCAGTGTGGCCGCCGGGGACACTGAAGCTTTCTTT. It codes for CAISVAAGDTEAFF.

This rearrangement joins TRBV7-2 to TRBJ2-7; D is perhaps TRBD1 (6 bases). Germline lookup yields CDR1 SGHTA and CDR2 FQGNSA. CDR3 length: 15 residues. With 5 bases removed from V and 2 bases from J, the gap between germline ends came to 16 bases. The CDR3, as DNA: TGTGCCAGCAGCCGATTACAGGGCACTACCTACGAGCAGTACTTC. Encoded protein: CASSRLQGTTYEQYF.

This clonotype was observed a handful of times. V usage is TRBV7-6 and J usage is TRBJ2-2; D is ambiguous. Trimming removed 1 base from V and 4 bases from J, with 10 bases in between. Germline V lookup: CDR1 SGHVS, CDR2 FNYEAQ. The CDR3 covers 15 residues. CDR3 amino acids: CASSLGPPGTGELFF. The CDR3 nucleotides are TGTGCCAGCAGCTTAGGTCCTCCGGGCACCGGGGAGCTGTTTTTT. Full variable domain (rest looked up from reference TRBV7-6 and TRBJ2-2): GAGVSQSPRYKVTKRGQDVALRCDPISGHVSLYWYRQALGQGPEFLTYFNYEAQQDKSGLPNDRFSAERPEGSISTLTIQRTEQRDSAMYRCASSLGPPGTGELFFGEGSRLTVL.

The rearrangement links TRBV5-1 to TRBJ2-3; 10 bases match TRBD2. This CDR3 spans 15 amino acids. CDR1 and CDR2 from the germline V gene are SGHRS and YFSETQ. V was pared by 0 bases and J by 6 bases, with 4 bases of the junction left unmatched. The CDR3 bases are TGCGCCAGCAGCTTGGCTAGCGGGAGTTTTGATACGCAGTATTTT. This encodes CASSLASGSFDTQYF.

The chain employs TRBV2 and TRBJ2-3; TRBD1 aligns across 10 bases. V dropped 6 bases and J dropped 1; count of bases not matched to a gene: 4. Germline CDR1 reads SNHLY; CDR2 reads FYNNEI. CDR3 length: 15 amino acids. CDR3: CASRSGTGGTDTQYF. CDR3 DNA sequence: TGTGCCAGCAGAAGCGGGACAGGGGGCACAGATACGCAGTATTTT.

The genes are TRBV10-3 and TRBJ1-2, with 7 nucleotides matching TRBD1. The germline V gene encodes CDR1 ENHRY and CDR2 SYGVKD. The CDR3 covers 13 residues. V lost 2 bases to trimming and J lost 3 bases; unmatched junction nucleotides: 0. Here the CDR3 reads CAISEDRDYGYTF. CDR3 nucleotides: TGTGCCATCAGTGAGGACAGGGACTATGGCTACACCTTC.

This clonotype occurred many times. This rearrangement joins TRBV29-1 to TRBJ2-5, with D unresolved. Germline V gene data show CDR1 as SQVTM and CDR2 as ANQGSEA. Trimming removed 1 base from V and 2 bases from J, with 8 bases in between. The CDR3 has 13 residues. CDR3 DNA: TGCAGCGTTGAAGTGGGATTTCAAGAGACCCAGTACTTC. This codes for CSVEVGFQETQYF.

This clonotype appeared a few times. The V and J genes are TRBV11-2 and TRBJ2-7, with a tentative D call TRBD2 (5 bases). The CDR3 spans 14 residues. V lost 1 base and J lost 2, with 9 bases in between. CDR1 and CDR2 from the germline V gene are SGHAT and FQNNGV. This CDR3 is CASSLGPGAYEQYF. The CDR3 bases are TGTGCCAGCAGCTTAGGCCCCGGGGCCTACGAGCAGTACTTC. Using reference TRBV11-2 and TRBJ2-7 for the parts outside the CDR3, the full variable domain is EAGVAQSPRYKIIEKRQSVAFWCNPISGHATLYWYQQILGQGPKLLIQFQNNGVVDDSQLPKDRFSAERLKGVDSTLKIQPAKLEDSAVYLCASSLGPGAYEQYFGPGTRLTVT.

This clonotype has only a few counts. J is TRBJ2-3 and V is TRBV29-1; D is unclear. The CDR3 loop spans 15 amino acids. Trimming left V 3 bases short and J 0 bases short, with 13 bases between. Germline CDR1 is SQVTM and CDR2 is ANQGSEA. CDR3 sequence: CSVDSRLASTDTQYF. The CDR3 DNA sequence: TGCAGCGTTGATTCTCGATTAGCTAGCACAGATACGCAGTATTTT.